A single sample gave rise to the 3 T cell receptor beta chains below, sequenced in a study of CD8 T cells in Susac syndrome. RNA, at roughly 0.5 to 1 ug, was reverse transcribed with random hexamers. TCRdb fed the immunoSEQ multiplex PCR reads into MiXCR, producing one record per CDR3 protein. The data show around 170,000 distinct CDR3 sequences, roughly 94% seen once. Sequenced material: CD4+ T cells from PBMCs. Every receptor here comes from a human donor with Susac syndrome.

This chain joins TRBV6-5 and TRBJ2-7; D tentatively fits TRBD1 or TRBD2 (5 bases each). V was cut by 2 bases and J by 2 bases, with 10 bases left in between. This CDR3 spans 14 amino acids. Germline CDR1 MNHEY, CDR2 SVGAGI. CDR3 sequence (DNA): TGTGCCAGCAGTTACGGGCAGGGACCCTACGAGCAGTACTTC. This translates into CASSYGQGPYEQYF.

Remarks on this clonotype: One base away lies a much larger clone, so this may be a sequencing read error. The chain has TRBV2 and TRBJ2-5; D not resolved. Trimming took 8 bases from V and 5 from J, leaving 9 bases between them. Germline V gene lookup returns CDR1 SNHLY and CDR2 FYNNEI. The CDR3 loop spans 11 amino acids. This CDR3 is CASGLGETQYF. In DNA form, the CDR3 reads TGTGCCAGCGGCTTGGGGGAGACCCAGTACTTC.

The chain has TRBV7-9 and TRBJ2-5; maybe TRBD2 (6 bases). Looked up from germline, CDR1 is SEHNR and CDR2 is FQNEAQ (reference sequence). The CDR3 runs 13 residues. The V end lost 6 bases, the J end lost 3 bases, and 11 bases lay between the germline ends. The CDR3 spells CASRSGSKETQYF. Here the CDR3 DNA reads TGTGCCAGCAGATCCGGGAGCAAAGAGACCCAGTACTTC.